The rows below give T cell receptor beta chains drawn from one sample of a study of naive and memory T cell subsets. TCRdb processed the UMI-ligation and nested PCR reads anew with MiXCR; each CDR3 protein has one entry. Of 140,000 to 150,000 distinct CDR3 sequences listed, about 18% are singletons. Sequencing input: naive CD4+ T cells from blood. These receptors were collected from a human donor in good health. CDR3s include the opening cysteine and the closing phenylalanine or tryptophan. A D gene is named only where the DNA matches it firmly. The size of a clone is reported for some rows only, either as once, few or many, or as a class for expanded clones.

>-|TRBV6-6|few|TRBJ1-5
TGTGCCAGCAGCGGAACGACAGGAGATCAGCCCCAGCATTTT
CASSGTTGDQPQHF
>-|TRBV5-6|-|TRBJ2-3
TGTGCCAGCAGCCCCGGCCAGGCAGATACGCAGTATTTT
CASSPGQADTQYF
>-|TRBV30|few|TRBJ2-1
TGTGCCTGGAGTGGTGGCGCGAGCTCCTACAATGAGCAGTTCTTC
CAWSGGASSYNEQFF
>-|TRBV7-9|-|TRBJ2-3
TGTGCCAGCAGCTTAGTTTGGTCCAGCACAGATACGCAGTATTTT
CASSLVWSSTDTQYF
>TRBD1|TRBV6-2/TRBV6-3|-|TRBJ1-5
TGTGCCAGCCTGCAGGGGACAGGGCGCAATCAGCCCCAGCATTTT
CASLQGTGRNQPQHF
>TRBD1|TRBV18|many|TRBJ2-7
TGTGCCAGCTCACATCTGGCCGGGACAGAGATCTACGAGCAGTACTTC
CASSHLAGTEIYEQYF
>-|TRBV5-1|-|TRBJ2-5
TGCGCCAGCAGCTCAGATCGTCCAGAGACCCAGTACTTC
CASSSDRPETQYF
>TRBD1|TRBV5-1|-|TRBJ2-1
TGCGCCAGCAGCCCGAGACAGGGTAAGGGTGAGCAGTTCTTC
CASSPRQGKGEQFF
>TRBD2|TRBV5-6|-|TRBJ2-2
TGTGCCAGCAGCATATCACTAGCGGGACTTAAACGGGGGGAGCTGTTTTTT
CASSISLAGLKRGELFF
>-|TRBV7-2|-|TRBJ2-2
TGTGCCAGCAGCAAAGTGAGGTTCTCCGGGGAGCTGTTTTTT
CASSKVRFSGELFF
>TRBD1|TRBV20-1|-|TRBJ1-5
TGCAGTGCTAGAGAGGGGGCGACAGGGAGCAATCAGCCCCAGCATTTT
CSAREGATGSNQPQHF
>-|TRBV12-3/TRBV12-4|few|TRBJ1-2
TGTGCCAGCAGTTTGTCGGGGGCTCCCTATGGCTACACCTTC
CASSLSGAPYGYTF
>TRBD1|TRBV25-1|-|TRBJ2-5
TGTGCCAGCACCTCGGGACAGGACTTCTGCTTC
CASTSGQDFCF
>-|TRBV6-5|few|TRBJ2-5
TGTGCCAGCACTGCCAACCGGGGGACCCAGTACTTC
CASTANRGTQYF
>TRBD1|TRBV20-1|few|TRBJ1-2
TGCAGTGCTAGAGATTGGCGGACAGGGAGCAACTATGGCTACACCTTC
CSARDWRTGSNYGYTF
>TRBD1|TRBV6-1|-|TRBJ1-6
TGTGCCAGCAGTGAAGTAGGGACAGTACCCCGCTTT
CASSEVGTVPRF
>-|TRBV10-3|-|TRBJ1-4
TGTGCCAGCAAGGGGGTGGGGGCCGAAAAACTGTTTTTT
CASKGVGAEKLFF
>-|TRBV29-1|-|TRBJ1-5
TGCAGCGTTGCGCAGGGGCTGAATCAGCCCCAGCATTTT
CSVAQGLNQPQHF
>TRBD2|TRBV20-1|-|TRBJ2-7
TGCAGTGCTAGTGGCGGGAGGTCGTACGAGCAGTACTTC
CSASGGRSYEQYF
>-|TRBV6-2/TRBV6-3|once|TRBJ2-3
TGTGCCAGCAGTTACCCCACACACGGACTTACTGACACAGATACGCAGTATTTT
CASSYPTHGLTDTDTQYF
>TRBD1|TRBV10-3|many|TRBJ2-3
TGTGCCATCGGCCGGGACAGGGATTGGGATACGCAGTATTTT
CAIGRDRDWDTQYF
>TRBD2|TRBV6-2/TRBV6-3|few|TRBJ2-1
TGTGCCAGCAGTTACTTTGCGGGTAGTACTAGCGGGAGGTTTCTCGATGAGCAGTTCTTC
CASSYFAGSTSGRFLDEQFF
>-|TRBV9|-|TRBJ2-6
TGTGCCAGCAGCGAGGGAGTACAGCTCGGGCGCTCTGGGGCCAACGTCCTGACTTTC
CASSEGVQLGRSGANVLTF
>-|TRBV10-3|many|TRBJ2-5
TGTGCCATCAGGGGAAGTTCAGAGACCCAGTACTTC
CAIRGSSETQYF
>-|TRBV11-2|few|TRBJ2-3
TGTGCCAGCAGCTTACGAGGCGGTCTTAGGGTTGGGGATACGCAGTATTTT
CASSLRGGLRVGDTQYF
>-|TRBV12-5|-|TRBJ2-7
TGTGCTAGTGCCCGTGATGACGAGCAGTACTTC
CASARDDEQYF
>-|TRBV12-3/TRBV12-4|-|TRBJ2-2
TGTGCCAGCAGCCAGGACTGGGGCGGGGAGCTGTTTTTT
CASSQDWGGELFF
>TRBD1|TRBV10-3|-|TRBJ1-5
TGTGCCACCAGGGGCAGGGGGGCCTCGGGCAGTCAGCCCCAGCATTTT
CATRGRGASGSQPQHF
>-|TRBV12-3/TRBV12-4|few|TRBJ1-3
TGTGCCAGCAGTTCGTCAGGGGCTGGAAACACCATATATTTT
CASSSSGAGNTIYF
>-|TRBV28|few|TRBJ2-7
TGTGCCAGCAGTTTAAGGGGCAGGCCCTCCTACGAGCAGTACTTC
CASSLRGRPSYEQYF
>-|TRBV5-1|many|TRBJ1-1
TGCGCCAGCAGGGAGAGCGGCACTGAAGCTTTCTTT
CASRESGTEAFF